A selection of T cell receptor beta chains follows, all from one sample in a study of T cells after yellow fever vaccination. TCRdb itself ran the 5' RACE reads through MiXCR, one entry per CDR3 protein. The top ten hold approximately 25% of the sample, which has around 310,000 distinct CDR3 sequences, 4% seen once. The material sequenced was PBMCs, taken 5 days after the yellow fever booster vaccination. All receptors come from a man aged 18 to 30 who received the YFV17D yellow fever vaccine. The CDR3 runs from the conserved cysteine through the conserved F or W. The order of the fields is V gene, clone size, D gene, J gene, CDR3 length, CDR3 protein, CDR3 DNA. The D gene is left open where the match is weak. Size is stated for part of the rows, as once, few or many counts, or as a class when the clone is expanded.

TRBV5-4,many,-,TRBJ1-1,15,CASSSAAGMNTEAFF,TGTGCCAGCAGTTCCGCAGCAGGGATGAACACTGAAGCTTTCTTT
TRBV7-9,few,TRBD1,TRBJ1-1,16,CASSLGLGQGNAEAFF,TGTGCCAGCAGCTTAGGCCTTGGACAGGGGAACGCTGAAGCTTTCTTT
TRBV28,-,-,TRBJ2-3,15,CASSLKGSSTDTQYF,TGTGCCAGCAGTTTAAAAGGTTCCAGCACAGATACGCAGTATTTT
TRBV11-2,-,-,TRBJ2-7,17,CASSLDRGDFISYEQYF,TGTGCCAGCAGCTTAGATCGAGGGGACTTCATCTCCTACGAGCAGTACTTC
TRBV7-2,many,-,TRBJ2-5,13,CASSLERGETQYF,TGTGCCAGCAGCTTAGAACGAGGGGAGACCCAGTACTTC
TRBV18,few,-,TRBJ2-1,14,CASSPLRTDNEQFF,TGTGCCAGCTCACCACTGAGGACCGACAATGAGCAGTTCTTC
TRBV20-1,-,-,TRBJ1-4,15,CSARDRQGIREKLFF,TGCAGTGCTAGAGATCGTCAGGGAATAAGAGAAAAACTGTTTTTT
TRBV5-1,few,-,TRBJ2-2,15,CASSFTAGLPGELFF,TGCGCCAGCAGCTTTACCGCTGGCCTGCCCGGGGAGCTGTTTTTT
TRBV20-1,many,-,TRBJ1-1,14,CSARPLGLNTEAFF,TGCAGTGCTAGACCGTTGGGCCTGAACACTGAAGCTTTCTTT
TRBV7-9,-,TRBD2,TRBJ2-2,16,CASSLGLAGDTGELFF,TGTGCCAGCAGCCTGGGACTAGCGGGGGACACCGGGGAGCTGTTTTTT
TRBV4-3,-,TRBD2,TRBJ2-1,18,CASSQEPWVAGERNEQFF,TGCGCCAGCAGCCAAGAACCCTGGGTAGCGGGGGAAAGGAATGAGCAGTTCTTC
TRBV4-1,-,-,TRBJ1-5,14,CASSQGDSYQPQHF,TGCGCCAGCAGCCAAGGTGACAGCTATCAGCCCCAGCATTTT
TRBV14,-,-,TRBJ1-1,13,CASSPRWGTEAFF,TGTGCCAGCAGCCCCCGTTGGGGCACTGAAGCTTTCTTT
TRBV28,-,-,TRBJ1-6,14,CATEGDGIYSPLHF,TGTGCCACCGAAGGGGACGGAATTTATTCACCCCTCCACTTT